The 8 T cell receptor beta chains reported below all come from one sample, sequenced in a study of PD-1 blockade in classical Hodgkin lymphoma. The time point here: cycle 4 day 1 (C4D1), after more than five weeks of nivolumab. Relapse was seen in all patients after autologous stem cell transplantation, and brentuximab vedotin exposure was variable. Clones were read by immunoSEQ multiplex PCR, and TCRdb kept only the in-frame ones, dropping some. This table holds around 23,000 clones, approximately 85% found once. This specimen consisted of peripheral blood mononuclear cells (PBMCs), obtained before the fourth cycle of nivolumab. The receptor set was obtained from a human donor with classical Hodgkin lymphoma.

This chain links TRBV7-2 with TRBJ1-4; a possible D gene is TRBD1 (5 bases). Trimming cost V 5 bases and J 1 base, with 14 bases left between them. This CDR3 spans 16 amino acids. Germline CDR1 reads SGHTA; CDR2 reads FQGNSA. CDR3 amino acids: CASSESVRVTNEKLFF. As DNA, the CDR3 is TGTGCCAGCAGCGAAAGTGTCAGGGTAACTAATGAAAAACTGTTTTTT.

This chain connects TRBV15 to TRBJ2-1, with D maybe TRBD1 (5 bases). The germline V and J ends were trimmed by 0 bases and 10 bases, with 10 bases remaining between them. This CDR3 has 13 amino acids. Germline CDR1 reads LNHNV; CDR2 reads YYDKDF (reference sequence). CDR3 sequence (DNA): TGTGCCACCAGCAGAGATCGCGACAGCGAGCAGTTCTTC. Encoded protein: CATSRDRDSEQFF.

To note about this clone: A junction end diverges from the germline sequence, so it may reflect a read error. V is TRBV18 and J is TRBJ2-1, with 10 positions matching TRBD2. From germline, CDR1 is KGHSH and CDR2 LQKENI. The CDR3 consists of 18 residues. The CDR3 is CASSPLDLLAGTYNEQFF. DNA of the CDR3: TGTGCCAGCTCCCCACTTGACTTACTAGCGGGAACTTACAATGAGCAGTTCTTC.

The chain uses TRBV7-8 and TRBJ1-3; D remains unclear. The CDR3 totals 15 residues. The V and J ends lost 5 bases and 0 bases respectively, with 11 bases between them. Germline V gene sequence: CDR1 SGHVS, CDR2 FQNEAQ. CDR3 in DNA: TGTGCCAGCAGCCCTTATATCCTCTCTGGAAACACCATATATTTT. Translated, it gives CASSPYILSGNTIYF.

The chain recombines TRBV6-1 with TRBJ2-5; D may correspond to TRBD1 or TRBD2 (5 bases each). The V gene's germline CDR1 is MNHNS and CDR2 SASEGT. V lost 4 bases and J lost 5, with 11 bases in between. The CDR3 covers 13 residues. CDR3 DNA: TGTGCCAGCAGTGTCGGGGCTTTTGAGACCCAGTACTTC. Its translation: CASSVGAFETQYF.

The V call is TRBV18, the J call TRBJ1-4; 9 positions agree with TRBD1. Trimming took 5 bases from V and 8 from J; bases not matched to a gene: 6. The length of the CDR3 is 14 residues. CDR1 and CDR2 (germline): KGHSH, LQKENI. The CDR3 protein is CASSSGQGSEKLFF. In DNA form, the CDR3 reads TGTGCCAGCTCATCGGGACAGGGTTCAGAAAAACTGTTTTTT.

The count of this clone is one. This chain links TRBV11-2 with TRBJ2-7; D not resolved. The length of the CDR3 is 14 residues. Germline V lookup: CDR1 SGHAT, CDR2 FQNNGV. V lost 1 base, J lost 6 bases, and 13 bases lay in between. The DNA for the CDR3 is TGTGCCAGCAGCTTAGCTGCTAACATCGGCGAGCAGTACTTC. Its translation is CASSLAANIGEQYF.

This chain connects TRBV7-9 to TRBJ1-2; 8 bases agree with TRBD1. V was clipped by 5 bases and J by 1 base; unmatched bases: 6. Germline CDR1 is SEHNR and CDR2 is FQNEAQ (reference sequence). This CDR3 comprises 15 residues. The CDR3 DNA reads TGTGCCAGCAGCAGGGGACAGGAAGATAACTATGGCTACACCTTC. It is translated as CASSRGQEDNYGYTF. The entire variable domain, with the rest obtained from reference TRBV7-9 and TRBJ1-2, is as follows: DTGVSQNPRHKITKRGQNVTFRCDPISEHNRLYWYRQTLGQGPEFLTYFQNEAQLEKSRLLSDRFSAERPKGSFSTLEIQRTEQGDSAMYLCASSRGQEDNYGYTFGSGTRLTVV.